Listed below are T cell receptor beta chains from one sample, sequenced in a study of T cells in tuberculosis. The repertoire was sequenced with immunoSEQ multiplex PCR; TCRdb's copy has only in-frame clones and lacks some. The table shows roughly 45,000 clones, with less than 95% occurring only once. Sequenced input: PBMCs. The receptor source for this set is a donor between 10 and 29 years old with latent tuberculosis or without tuberculosis infection. Some clones in this sample may be carry-over from other donors' samples. The CDR3 runs from the conserved cysteine through the conserved F or W. Each record gives: clone size, J gene, D gene, V gene, CDR3 DNA, CDR3 protein. A D gene is named only where the DNA matches it firmly. Where a row states a size, it is once, few, many or the class of an expanded clone; other rows omit it.

>.|TRBJ2-1|.|TRBV6-1
TGTGCCAGCACCCCCGTAGTAGCGTACTACAATGAGCAGTTCTTC
CASTPVVAYYNEQFF
>.|TRBJ1-3|.|TRBV29-1
TGCAGCGTAAGGGGGACGTTTGGAAACACCATATATTTT
CSVRGTFGNTIYF
>once|TRBJ2-1|TRBD1|TRBV18
TGTGCCAGCTCACCACCGGGGACAGGGACTGAGCAGTTCTTC
CASSPPGTGTEQFF
>.|TRBJ2-1|TRBD2|TRBV5-1
TGCGCCAGCAGCTTTGGCGGGAGTGGGTCCTACAATGAGCAGTTCTTC
CASSFGGSGSYNEQFF
>.|TRBJ2-7|TRBD1|TRBV14
TGTGCCAGCAGCCAAGAGGGTAGGGGGCCCAACGAGCAGTACTTC
CASSQEGRGPNEQYF
>.|TRBJ1-3|.|TRBV7-9
TGTGCCAGCATCGGGACAACTCTCTCTGGAAACACCATATATTTT
CASIGTTLSGNTIYF
>.|TRBJ2-1|TRBD2|TRBV29-1
TGCAGCACCCACCAGGGACTAGCGGGAGGTGAGCAGTTCTTC
CSTHQGLAGGEQFF
>once|TRBJ2-1|TRBD2|TRBV7-9
TGTGCCAGCAGCCTAGGGACTAGCGGGAGCCATGAGCAGTTCTTC
CASSLGTSGSHEQFF
>.|TRBJ2-1|TRBD2|TRBV4-3
TGCGCCAGCAGCCAGACTAGCGGCACCCACAATGAGCAGTTCTTC
CASSQTSGTHNEQFF
>.|TRBJ2-1|TRBD1|TRBV29-1
TGCAGCGTTGGGGGACAGGGGGTTTACAATGAGCAGTTCTTC
CSVGGQGVYNEQFF